The 27 T cell receptor beta chains presented below share a single source sample, sequenced in a study of blood T cell repertoires in COVID-19. The method was immunoSEQ multiplex PCR; TCRdb's version includes in-frame clones alone and lacks a portion of them. The sample has approximately 290,000 clones, 70% to 90% seen once. Sequencing input: PBMCs or T cells enriched from blood (not recorded which). The source is a woman under 40 who had recovered from COVID-19.

This chain joins TRBV9 and TRBJ1-4; D gene unclear. V was clipped by 4 bases and J by 15 bases, with 16 bases between them. Per germline, CDR1 SGDLS and CDR2 YYNGEE. The CDR3 is made up of 12 amino acids. The CDR3 reads CASSPPGTELFF. DNA of the CDR3: TGTGCCAGCAGCCCCCCCGGAACGGAGTTGTTTTTT.

This sequence joins TRBV9 and TRBJ1-1; maybe TRBD1 (6 bases). The V and J ends lost 0 bases and 5 bases respectively, with 14 bases between them. Germline V lookup: CDR1 SGDLS, CDR2 YYNGEE. The CDR3 spans 15 residues. DNA of the CDR3: TGTGCCAGCAGCGTAGCCGGCAGGGGAAGAACTGAAGCTTTCTTT. Translation: CASSVAGRGRTEAFF.

The genes are TRBV7-9 and TRBJ2-4, with 14 bases lining up with TRBD2. V dropped 4 bases and J dropped 4; count of bases not matched to a gene: 3. The V gene's germline CDR1 is SEHNR and CDR2 FQNEAQ (reference sequence). The CDR3 runs to 16 residues. CDR3 DNA sequence: TGTGCCAGCAGCTGGGGACTAGCGGGGGTAAAAAACATTCAGTACTTC. Translated, it gives CASSWGLAGVKNIQYF.

V is TRBV4-2 and J is TRBJ2-6; D unresolved. V lost 0 bases, J lost 4 bases, and 13 bases lay in between. The CDR3 covers 17 residues. Germline CDR1 reads LGHNA; CDR2 reads YNFKEQ. CDR3 protein: CASSQEEFISGANVLTF. CDR3 nucleotide sequence: TGTGCCAGCAGCCAAGAGGAGTTCATCTCAGGGGCCAACGTCCTGACTTTC.

DNA of the CDR3: TGTGCCAGCAGGGGGCCTTCAAGTGAATGGACAGGGAAAGAGACCCAGTACTTC. Amino acid sequence: CASRGPSSEWTGKETQYF. The rearrangement uses TRBV5-6 and TRBJ2-5; the match to TRBD1 covers 8 bases. In germline, CDR1 is SGHDT, CDR2 YYEEEE. Trimming cost V 5 bases and J 3 bases; bases outside gene matches: 18. This CDR3 region has 18 residues.

This chain connects TRBV18 to TRBJ1-4; possibly TRBD1 for D (6 bases). Germline V gene sequence: CDR1 KGHSH, CDR2 LQKENI. This CDR3 comprises 14 residues. Deletions cut 6 bases from V and 0 bases from J, with 8 bases between. Here the CDR3 DNA reads TGTGCCAGCTCCCGGACAGCAACTAATGAAAAACTGTTTTTT. Translated, it gives CASSRTATNEKLFF.

The chain carries TRBV28 and TRBJ2-5, with 9 bases aligning to TRBD1. Germline CDR1 and CDR2: MDHEN and SYDVKM. This CDR3 is 12 amino acids long. The V gene end was trimmed by 6 bases and the J gene end by 10 bases; junction bases not matched to a gene: 6. Here the CDR3 DNA reads TGTGCCAGCAGGGGGGGACAGGGAGACCAGTACTTC. Protein: CASRGGQGDQYF.

This chain links TRBV15 with TRBJ1-2; tentative D call: TRBD1 (5 bases). The CDR3 has 14 residues. Between the trimmed V and J ends, which lost 5 bases and 3 bases, there was a span of 13 bases. Germline assignment: CDR1 LNHNV and CDR2 YYDKDF (reference sequence). The CDR3 sequence: CATSLGTWDYGYTF. The DNA of the CDR3 is TGTGCCACCAGCTTGGGGACTTGGGACTATGGCTACACCTTC.

This clone was picked up a small number of times. The rearrangement links TRBV28 to TRBJ1-2; the match to TRBD1 covers 7 bases. This CDR3 has 14 residues. CDR1 and CDR2 from the germline V gene are MDHEN and SYDVKM. Unmatched junction bases numbered 6, after V lost 5 bases and J lost 3 bases. The CDR3 protein is CASSVEQGYYGYTF. DNA of the CDR3: TGTGCCAGCAGTGTGGAACAGGGGTACTATGGCTACACCTTC.

CDR3 loop: CASSAGTGNNEQYF. CDR3 in DNA: TGTGCCAGCTCAGCCGGGACAGGGAACAACGAGCAGTACTTC. This sequence joins TRBV18 and TRBJ2-7, with 9 bases fitting TRBD1. CDR1 is KGHSH, CDR2 LQKENI, per germline. The CDR3 has 14 residues. After removal of 5 bases from V and 5 bases from J, the junction contained 7 bases not matched to a gene. Full variable domain (missing parts from reference TRBV18 and TRBJ2-7): NAGVMQNPRHLVRRRGQEARLRCSPMKGHSHVYWYRQLPEEGLKFMVYLQKENIIDESGMPKERFSAEFPKEGPSILRIQQVVRGDSAAYFCASSAGTGNNEQYFGPGTRLTVT.

The rearrangement uses TRBV6-5 and TRBJ1-2, with D possibly being TRBD1 (5 bases). Germline V gene sequence: CDR1 MNHEY, CDR2 SVGAGI. V was pared by 7 bases and J by 4 bases, with 16 bases between. The CDR3 length is 14 residues. The CDR3 nucleotides read TGTGCCAGCATAGGGGAACACGACATCTATGGCTACACCTTC. The encoded protein is CASIGEHDIYGYTF.

This chain joins TRBV2 and TRBJ1-1; D is possibly TRBD1 (6 bases). V lost 3 bases, J lost 4 bases, and 9 bases lay in between. There are 13 residues in the CDR3. The germline CDR1 and CDR2 sequences are SNHLY and FYNNEI. CDR3 sequence (DNA): TGTGCCAGCAGTGAGGGGGCGGTCACTGAAGCTTTCTTT. As protein: CASSEGAVTEAFF.

This chain links TRBV20-1 with TRBJ1-2; the D gene is possibly TRBD1 (5 bases). V lost 2 bases and J 11 bases, leaving 9 bases between the germline ends. The length of the CDR3 is 10 residues. Germline assignment: CDR1 DFQATT and CDR2 SNEGSKA (reference sequence). The CDR3 is CSARTRVYTF. The CDR3 coding sequence is TGCAGTGCTAGAACCAGGGTTTACACCTTC.

The chain couples TRBV5-1 to TRBJ2-6, with a weak D call TRBD2 (5 bases). The length of the CDR3 is 16 residues. Germline V gene lookup returns CDR1 SGHRS and CDR2 YFSETQ. The ends were cut back, 2 bases at V and 3 bases at J, with 12 bases in the middle. CDR3 amino acids: CASSLSQTIGANVLTF. In DNA, the CDR3 is TGCGCCAGCAGCTTAAGTCAGACTATTGGGGCCAACGTCCTGACTTTC.

This rearrangement joins TRBV11-2 to TRBJ2-1; 9 bases line up with TRBD2. Trimming removed 5 bases from V and 11 bases from J; junction bases left unmatched: 16. The CDR3 runs to 16 residues. Germline loops: CDR1 SGHAT, CDR2 FQNNGV. The CDR3 is CASSTWREGLGIKQFF. The CDR3 nucleotides read TGTGCCAGCAGCACCTGGCGGGAGGGCCTTGGAATAAAGCAGTTCTTC.

V gene TRBV5-8 combines with J gene TRBJ2-1; maybe TRBD2 (6 bases). Germline-derived CDR1 and CDR2 are SGHTS and YDEGEE. CDR3 length equals 15 residues. The germline V and J ends were trimmed by 4 bases and 9 bases, with 20 bases remaining between them. The CDR3 region is CASSARLGPPPEQFF. CDR3 bases: TGTGCCAGCAGCGCTCGACTAGGGCCTCCGCCTGAGCAGTTCTTC. Complete variable domain (other parts from reference TRBV5-8 and TRBJ2-1): EAGVTQSPTHLIKTRGQQATLRCSPISGHTSVYWYQQALGLGLQFLLWYDEGEERNRGNFPPRFSGRQFPNYSSELNVNALELEDSALYLCASSARLGPPPEQFFGPGTRLTVL.

This rearrangement joins TRBV24-1 to TRBJ2-6, with D maybe TRBD2 (5 bases). The CDR3 has 13 amino acids. Germline CDR1 KGHDR, CDR2 SFDVKD. Between the trimmed V and J ends, which lost 9 bases and 7 bases, there was a span of 12 bases. The CDR3 sequence is CATASRGANVLTF. The CDR3 bases are TGTGCCACCGCCTCTCGGGGTGCCAACGTCCTGACTTTC.

The chain combines TRBV7-2 with TRBJ1-5; the D gene is possibly TRBD1 (6 bases). Germline V gene lookup returns CDR1 SGHTA and CDR2 FQGNSA. V lost 1 base, J lost 7 bases, and 11 bases lay in between. The CDR3 loop spans 14 amino acids. The CDR3: CASSLDRDMQPQHF. For the CDR3, the DNA is TGTGCCAGCAGCTTAGACAGGGATATGCAGCCCCAGCATTTT.

The chain links TRBV9 to TRBJ2-2; 9 bases map to TRBD2. The V gene end was trimmed by 2 bases and the J gene end by 4 bases; junction bases not matched to a gene: 0. The V gene's germline CDR1 is SGDLS and CDR2 YYNGEE. This CDR3 is built from 14 residues. The CDR3 DNA reads as TGTGCCAGCAGCGTGGGACTAGCCACCGGGGAGCTGTTTTTT. It specifies CASSVGLATGELFF.

This clone was picked up one time. The CDR3 nucleotides are TGTGCCTGTGGCGGGTTTGCGCCCCAGCATTTT. Protein product: CACGGFAPQHF. This rearrangement joins TRBV30 to TRBJ1-5, with D uncertain. Trimming removed 6 bases from V and 9 bases from J, with 12 bases in between. This CDR3 contains 11 residues. Germline CDR1 reads GTSNPN; CDR2 reads SVGIG (reference sequence).

The chain is built from TRBV28 and TRBJ1-2, with 9 bases that match TRBD1. From germline, CDR1 is MDHEN and CDR2 SYDVKM. CDR3 length: 15 amino acids. Trimming cost V 5 bases and J 8 bases; bases outside gene matches: 12. In DNA, the CDR3 is TGTGCCAGCAGTACCGGGACAGGGCGAGGGTGGGGCTACACCTTC. This gives the protein CASSTGTGRGWGYTF.

The J gene is TRBJ2-5, the V gene TRBV6-4, with D possibly being TRBD2 (5 bases). V shed 5 bases and J shed 9 bases, with 22 bases lying between them. In germline, CDR1 is MRHNA, CDR2 SNTAGT. This CDR3 spans 15 amino acids. CDR3 sequence reads: CASSPYPDGLLSQYF. CDR3 nucleotides: TGTGCCAGCAGTCCATACCCGGACGGACTTTTGTCCCAGTACTTC.

This clone was observed once. The chain links TRBV11-2 to TRBJ2-4; TRBD2 matches 11 bases. V was pared by 4 bases and J by 3 bases, with 8 bases of the junction left unmatched. The CDR3 consists of 17 residues. Germline V CDR1 and CDR2: SGHAT, FQNNGV. CDR3 in amino acids: CASSSIAGGRVKNIQYF. CDR3 nucleotide sequence: TGTGCCAGCAGCTCGATAGCGGGAGGGAGGGTCAAAAACATTCAGTACTTC.

The chain is built from TRBV19 and TRBJ2-6, with unresolved D. V was cut by 5 bases and J by 16 bases, with 18 bases left in between. Germline CDR1 LNHDA, CDR2 SQIVND (reference sequence). This CDR3 region has 13 residues. In nucleotides, the CDR3 is TGTGCCAGTAGTCGAGACATCGAAACCGAACTGACTTTC. Translated, it gives CASSRDIETELTF.

The rearrangement links TRBV11-1 to TRBJ2-1; D possibly corresponds to TRBD1 (6 bases). Between the trimmed V and J ends, which lost 5 bases and 6 bases, there was a span of 17 bases. Germline V gene lookup returns CDR1 SGHAT and CDR2 FQDESV (reference sequence). There are 15 residues in the CDR3. In nucleotides, the CDR3 is TGTGCCAGCAGCGGCAGGGGTCTAGGGGGCAATGAGCAGTTCTTC. Translation gives CASSGRGLGGNEQFF.

The count of this clone is one. The rearrangement links TRBV6-5 to TRBJ2-7, with TRBD1 identical over 8 bases. Germline trimming cut 7 bases from V and 5 bases from J; bases unmatched to any gene: 10. The length of the CDR3 is 14 residues. In germline, CDR1 is MNHEY, CDR2 SVGAGI. In DNA form, the CDR3 reads TGTGCCAGCACCACCGGGACAGGTACTGACGAGCAGTACTTC. It translates to CASTTGTGTDEQYF.

This chain uses TRBV3-1 (or the pseudogene TRBV3-2) with TRBJ2-2; the match to TRBD1 covers 7 bases. Germline V gives CDR1 LGHDT, CDR2 YNNKEL (reference sequence). With V trimmed by 4 bases and J by 5 bases, 4 bases remained unmatched. This CDR3 contains 14 residues. The CDR3 DNA follows: TGTGCCAGCAGCCTGGGACAGACGACCGGGGAGCTGTTTTTT. Protein product: CASSLGQTTGELFF.